A single TCR beta chain is shown here with its context. Its antigen is still unknown. Clones were sequenced by immunoSEQ multiplex PCR, and TCRdb holds only the in-frame ones, with some missing. The sample records about 1,900,000 clones, around 96% being singletons. Selected positively for CCR7 and CD45RO-negative, naive CD8 cells excluded terminally differentiated effector memory CD45RA+ cells. This entry belongs to a study of shared clonotypes between healthy human individuals. Study conclusions and caveats: Larger richness was generally estimated for naive than memory subsets. Of the naive CD4 clonotypes, 4% to 5% were shared across four donors. The generation probabilities recorded for non-shared clonotypes fell below those of clonotypes shared by all four donors. Rarefaction gave evidence that sorted-subset sequencing remained incomplete despite large depth.

This sequence originates from a young man in good health. The sample comprised naive CD8+ T cells sorted from blood.

The DNA of the CDR3 is TGTGCCAGCAGCTTAGGGGGCAGGGGTCGGGAGCTGTTTTTT. Protein sequence: CASSLGGRGRELFF. The chain recombines TRBV7-2 with TRBJ2-2; a possible D gene is TRBD1 (6 bases). The CDR3 loop spans 14 amino acids. CDR1 is SGHTA, CDR2 FQGNSA, per germline. The V end was cut by 1 base, the J end by 9 bases, with 12 bases between.